Following are 21 T cell receptor beta chains from one sample sequenced in a study of T cells after yellow fever vaccination. TCRdb ran MiXCR on the 5' RACE reads and lists one entry per CDR3 protein. The sample carries 250,000 or so distinct CDR3 sequences, approximately 6.8% recorded once. The sample in question was CD4+ T cells sorted from PBMCs, obtained on the day of the yellow fever booster vaccination. Receptor source: a man aged 30 to 39 who received the YFV17D yellow fever vaccine.

This clonotype has more than one count but fewer than ten. V and J are TRBV5-1 and TRBJ1-2, with TRBD1 matching 7 bases. V lost 4 bases, J lost 7 bases, and 7 bases stayed unmatched. From germline, CDR1 is SGHRS and CDR2 YFSETQ. The CDR3 runs to 13 residues. Here the CDR3 DNA reads TGCGCCAGCAGCCCAGACAGGGAGCGTGGCTACACCTTC. Translating it yields CASSPDRERGYTF. Full variable domain (missing parts from reference TRBV5-1 and TRBJ1-2): KAGVTQTPRYLIKTRGQQVTLSCSPISGHRSVSWYQQTPGQGLQFLFEYFSETQRNKGNFPGRFSGRQFSNSRSEMNVSTLELGDSALYLCASSPDRERGYTFGSGTRLTVV.

The sample holds many counts of this clonotype. The CDR3 sequence is CASSRRAGVSFNEQFF. DNA for the CDR3: TGTGCCAGCAGCCGTCGAGCGGGAGTCTCCTTTAATGAGCAGTTCTTC. The chain employs TRBV27 and TRBJ2-1; 8 positions match TRBD2. CDR1 is MNHEY and CDR2 is SMNVEV in the germline V gene (reference sequence). This CDR3 has 16 residues. Trimming removed 6 bases from V and 7 bases from J; junction bases left unmatched: 14.

Here the CDR3 reads CASTLSTGGNNSPLHF. CDR3 DNA sequence: TGTGCCAGCACCTTATCCACAGGGGGAAATAATTCACCCCTCCACTTT. The genes are TRBV12-3 or TRBV12-4 and TRBJ1-6; 8 nucleotides agree with TRBD1. The V gene end was trimmed by 7 bases and the J gene end by 5 bases; junction bases not matched to a gene: 10. This CDR3 contains 16 residues.

About this clonotype: No conserved phenylalanine or tryptophan is present at the end of the CDR3, so a read error is the likely explanation. CDR3 coding DNA: TGTGCCAGCAGCTTAGAGGGACAGACAACCTACGAGCAGTACCTC. This translates into CASSLEGQTTYEQYL. J is TRBJ2-7 and V is TRBV5-5, with 7 nucleotides matching TRBD1. Germline CDR1 and CDR2: SGHKS and YYEKEE (reference sequence). CDR3 length equals 15 residues. Losses at the gene ends were 2 bases for V and 2 bases for J; bases not matched to a gene: 7.

Only a few counts were recorded for this clonotype. The J gene is TRBJ2-7, the V gene TRBV12-5; D unclear. The V gene lost 5 bases and the J gene lost 3 bases, with 8 bases spanning the gap. The germline gives CDR1 LGHNT, CDR2 FRNRAP. The CDR3 runs to 12 residues. The CDR3 DNA is TGTGCTAGTGGTAGCGCAGGCTACGAGCAGTACTTC. Translation: CASGSAGYEQYF.

This clonotype was observed a few times. V gene TRBV5-1 combines with J gene TRBJ2-1; TRBD1 matches at 8 bases. The V gene end was trimmed by 7 bases and the J gene end by 2 bases; junction bases not matched to a gene: 5. From germline, CDR1 is SGHRS and CDR2 YFSETQ. The CDR3 extends over 14 amino acids. CDR3 in amino acids: CASAPGQAYNEQFF. CDR3 DNA: TGCGCCAGCGCCCCGGGACAGGCCTACAATGAGCAGTTCTTC.

The chain is built from TRBV20-1 and TRBJ2-3; D is possibly TRBD1 (6 bases). V was trimmed by 1 base and J by 1 base, leaving 24 bases between them. Per the germline V gene, CDR1 is DFQATT and CDR2 is SNEGSKA (reference sequence). This CDR3 has 19 amino acids. Here the CDR3 DNA reads TGCAGTGCTAGAGCCTTCACAGGGTCCCTCGGGCGGGGCACAGATACGCAGTATTTT. Protein product: CSARAFTGSLGRGTDTQYF.

The table lists this clonotype with many counts. The CDR3 bases are TGTGCCAGCAGCTCAGAGCGTACGGCTTACGAGCAGTACTTC. This codes for CASSSERTAYEQYF. This chain uses TRBV11-2 with TRBJ2-7, with no clear D. V was trimmed by 4 bases and J by 4 bases, leaving 14 bases between them. The V gene's germline CDR1 is SGHAT and CDR2 FQNNGV. This CDR3 spans 14 amino acids.

This rearrangement joins TRBV12-3 or TRBV12-4 to TRBJ1-2; D ambiguous. CDR3 length: 10 residues. Trimming removed 6 bases from V and 8 bases from J, with 7 bases in between. The CDR3 coding sequence is TGTGCCAGCAGCCTCAGGGGCTACACCTTC. Translating gives CASSLRGYTF.

This clonotype was seen ten or more times. V gene TRBV4-2 combines with J gene TRBJ2-1; 8 bases match TRBD2. Unmatched junction bases numbered 14, after V lost 9 bases and J lost 7 bases. Germline CDR1 LGHNA, CDR2 YNFKEQ. The CDR3 extends over 15 amino acids. The CDR3 loop is CASRSSGRAGNEQFF. The CDR3 nucleotides read TGTGCCAGTCGGTCCTCCGGGAGGGCCGGGAATGAGCAGTTCTTC.

This clonotype was found many times. This chain links TRBV24-1 with TRBJ2-7, with D unclear. CDR1 and CDR2 (germline): KGHDR, SFDVKD. The CDR3 runs to 16 residues. V was trimmed by 2 bases and J by 5 bases, leaving 18 bases between them. The CDR3 loop reads CATSDSAEKISDEQYF. CDR3 in DNA: TGTGCCACCAGTGATTCGGCAGAGAAGATAAGTGACGAGCAGTACTTC.

Only a few counts were recorded for this clonotype. The chain is built from TRBV5-1 and TRBJ1-6; the D is unclear. CDR3 length: 16 amino acids. The germline V gene encodes CDR1 SGHRS and CDR2 YFSETQ. Trimming removed 4 bases from V and 10 bases from J, with 21 bases in between. CDR3 sequence reads: CASSEDPSHFRSPLHF. The CDR3 nucleotides are TGCGCCAGCAGCGAGGACCCGTCCCATTTTCGCTCACCCCTCCACTTT. Variable domain in full (rest from reference TRBV5-1 and TRBJ1-6): KAGVTQTPRYLIKTRGQQVTLSCSPISGHRSVSWYQQTPGQGLQFLFEYFSETQRNKGNFPGRFSGRQFSNSRSEMNVSTLELGDSALYLCASSEDPSHFRSPLHFGNGTRLTVT.

This clonotype was seen at least ten times. The chain links TRBV28 to TRBJ2-1; maybe TRBD1 (6 bases). CDR1 and CDR2 (germline): MDHEN, SYDVKM. CDR3 length: 15 residues. Trimming pared 7 bases from V and 3 bases from J, leaving 16 bases between. The DNA for the CDR3 is TGTGCCAGCACCCGAACCGGGACATACTACAATGAGCAGTTCTTC. Residues: CASTRTGTYYNEQFF.

This clonotype was picked up many times. The rearrangement uses TRBV4-3 and TRBJ2-5; 8 nucleotides line up with TRBD2. Germline assignment: CDR1 LGHNA and CDR2 YSLEER. The J segment lost 5 bases and the V segment lost 0 bases, leaving 11 bases of the junction unmatched. This CDR3 comprises 17 residues. The CDR3 coding sequence is TGCGCCAGCAGCCAAGATAGACGGGAGGGCCGGGAGGAGACCCAGTACTTC. Translation gives CASSQDRREGREETQYF.

This clonotype occurred a few times. CDR3 sequence: CASSVDHSSYEQYF. The CDR3 DNA sequence: TGTGCCAGCAGCGTAGACCACAGCTCCTACGAGCAGTACTTC. The chain uses TRBV9 and TRBJ2-7; D not resolved. Trimming stripped 0 bases from V and 0 bases from J, with 7 bases between. CDR3 length: 14 amino acids. Germline V CDR1 and CDR2: SGDLS, YYNGEE.

The J gene is TRBJ2-5, the V gene TRBV5-1, with TRBD2 matching over 9 bases. CDR3 length: 17 residues. Germline V lookup: CDR1 SGHRS, CDR2 YFSETQ. After removal of 4 bases from V and 1 base from J, the junction contained 11 bases not matched to a gene. CDR3 sequence reads: CASSHTGTSPIQETQYF. DNA of the CDR3: TGCGCCAGCAGCCACACCGGGACTAGCCCGATCCAAGAGACCCAGTACTTC.

In its sample, this clonotype was seen a few times. The CDR3 DNA reads TGTGCCACCAGCAGAGGGGGGGTCGGGGCCAACTATGGCTACACCTTC. It is translated as CATSRGGVGANYGYTF. The rearrangement uses TRBV15 and TRBJ1-2, with a tentative D call TRBD1 (5 bases). Germline V gives CDR1 LNHNV, CDR2 YYDKDF (reference sequence). The CDR3 spans 16 residues. With 1 base removed from V and 2 bases from J, the gap between germline ends came to 14 bases. Full variable domain (rest looked up from reference TRBV15 and TRBJ1-2): DAMVIQNPRYQVTQFGKPVTLSCSQTLNHNVMYWYQQKSSQAPKLLFHYYDKDFNNEADTPDNFQSRRPNTSFCFLDIRSPGLGDTAMYLCATSRGGVGANYGYTFGSGTRLTVV.

The chain employs TRBV20-1 and TRBJ2-3; TRBD2 matches at 10 bases. The CDR3 is 14 residues long. The junction had 4 bases not matched to a gene; V was cut back by 2 bases and J by 5 bases. Germline CDR1 and CDR2: DFQATT and SNEGSKA (reference sequence). This CDR3 reads CSARPSGSEDTQYF. CDR3 coding DNA: TGCAGTGCTAGACCTAGCGGGAGTGAAGATACGCAGTATTTT.

A word on this clonotype: A read error may explain this, as a much larger clone is one base away. This chain links TRBV15 with TRBJ1-1; D remains ambiguous. The CDR3 totals 15 residues. V lost 0 bases, J lost 1 base, and 9 bases lay in between. Per germline, CDR1 LNHNV and CDR2 YYDKDF (reference sequence). The CDR3 DNA reads TGTGCCACCAGCAGAGATATAATGGGGAACACTGAAGCTTTCTTT. This sequence encodes CATSRDIMGNTEAFF.

This clonotype was recorded many times. The V gene is TRBV12-3 or TRBV12-4, the J gene TRBJ1-5; D possibly corresponds to TRBD1 (6 bases). CDR3 length: 15 residues. V dropped 2 bases and J dropped 1 base, with 9 bases sitting between them. DNA of the CDR3: TGTGCCAGCAGTTTACAGGGGACGAGCAATCAGCCCCAGCATTTT. As protein: CASSLQGTSNQPQHF.

The table lists this clonotype with a few counts. The chain has TRBV4-3 and TRBJ2-3; no clear D. V was trimmed by 0 bases and J by 3 bases, leaving 16 bases between them. The germline V gene has CDR1 LGHNA and CDR2 YSLEER. This CDR3 has 17 amino acids. CDR3 nucleotides: TGCGCCAGCAGCCAAGATCGTTTAGGGTTGAGGACAGATACGCAGTATTTT. Its protein product is CASSQDRLGLRTDTQYF.